This T cell receptor (beta chain) came from a study of human T cells and chemical hapten exposure. Study-level background: Patch tests put 0.01% DPC on the upper back, and the results were checked at 6 days. Study-wide results and limits: Patch test score rose with PT1 expanded TCR count, significant at thresholds 8, 16 and 32, not 4.

Individual cDNA molecules in this library carried unique molecular identifiers. Authors' analysis steps: Per sample, the median was around 96,000 TCRs, with values from roughly 25,000 to 750,000. TCRdb re-derived calls from the RACE reads in MiXCR, one entry per CDR3 protein. These V and J calls originate from TCRdb's pipeline instead of the authors' own analysis. The table has around 44,000 distinct CDR3 sequences, 3% to 4% seen once; the top ten hold more than 25%. Germline CDR1 and CDR2: LGHDT and YNNKEL (reference sequence). This CDR3 is 15 amino acids long. A remark on this clonotype: Its matching antigen is unknown. This clone may be a read error of a much larger clone one base away.

The time point was: patch test 1, 2 weeks after DPC sensitization. Described treatment: therapeutic diphenylcyclopropenone sensitization with weekly scalp DPC. Researchers extracted total RNA from unfractionated whole blood. V and J are TRBV3-1 and TRBJ2-2; D tentatively fits TRBD1 or TRBD2 (5 bases each). The sample consisted of whole blood, taken in connection with sensitization to the hapten diphenylcyclopropenone (DPC). The clonotype originates from a man aged 50-59 years with alopecia areata. Some clones in this sample may be carry-over from other donors' samples. The CDR3 loop reads CASSQTSGRAGKLFF. The CDR3 DNA follows: TGTGCCAGCAGCCAAACGTCAGGGCGCGCCGGGAAGCTGTTTTTT.